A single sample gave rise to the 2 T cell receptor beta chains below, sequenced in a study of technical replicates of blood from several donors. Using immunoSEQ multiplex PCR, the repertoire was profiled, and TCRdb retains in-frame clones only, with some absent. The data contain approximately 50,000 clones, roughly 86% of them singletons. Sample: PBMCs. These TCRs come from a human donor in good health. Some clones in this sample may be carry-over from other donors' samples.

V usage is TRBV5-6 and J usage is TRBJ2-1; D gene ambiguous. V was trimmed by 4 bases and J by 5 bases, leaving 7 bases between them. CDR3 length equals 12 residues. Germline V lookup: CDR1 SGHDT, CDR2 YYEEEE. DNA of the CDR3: TGTGCCAGCAGCAGGAGTCACAATGAGCAGTTCTTC. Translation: CASSRSHNEQFF.

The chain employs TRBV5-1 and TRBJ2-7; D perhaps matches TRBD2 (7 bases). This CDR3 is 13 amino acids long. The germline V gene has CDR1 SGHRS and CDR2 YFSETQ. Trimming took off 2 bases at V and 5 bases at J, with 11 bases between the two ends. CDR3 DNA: TGCGCCAGCAGCTTAAAAGGGGGGGACGAGCAGTACTTC. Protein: CASSLKGGDEQYF.